This T cell receptor beta chain comes out of a study of control samples from healthy donors and cancer patients. The method was immunoSEQ multiplex PCR; TCRdb's version includes in-frame clones alone and lacks a portion of them. Altogether under 150,000 clones are present, approximately 92% being singletons, with the ten largest covering around 11%. Germline loops: CDR1 LNHDA, CDR2 SQIVND (reference sequence). The length of the CDR3 is 11 residues. Deletions cut 10 bases from V and 9 bases from J, with 13 bases between. Sequences were obtained from blood. The sequence was obtained from a man aged 25-45 years in good health. V and J are TRBV19 and TRBJ2-1, with D possibly being TRBD1 (7 bases). Here the CDR3 DNA reads TGTGCCATCCACCAGGGGGGTGAGCAGTTCTTC. Its protein is CAIHQGGEQFF. The whole variable domain, filled in from reference TRBV19 and TRBJ2-1, reads DGGITQSPKYLFRKEGQNVTLSCEQNLNHDAMYWYRQDPGQGLRLIYYSQIVNDFQKGDIAEGYSVSREKKESFPLTVTSAQKNPTAFYLCAIHQGGEQFFGPGTRLTVL.